Shown below are 5 T cell receptor delta chains from a single sample sequenced in a study of Vδ1+ human thymocytes. Findings and limits, study-wide: Thymic TRG and TRD repertoires appeared highly polyclonal.

The antigens for these receptors are not known. The template was reverse-transcribed extracted RNA. Pooled V-gene forward primers with one constant-region reverse primer generated the CDR3 amplicons by multiplex PCR. TCRdb re-analyzed the multiplex PCR reads via CATT. The sample holds about 54,000 delta-chain clones, about 15% seen once. Sequencing input: Vdelta1+ gamma-delta thymocytes from the thymus. The subset denotes: FACS-sorted CD3+ TCRalphabeta- TCRVdelta1+ TCRVdelta2- thymocytes. The origin of the receptors is a boy younger than two who had congenital heart surgery.

This clone has just a few counts. The V and J genes are TRDV1 and TRDJ1; 7 bases are a match to TRDD3. V gave up 2 bases and J gave up 0 bases; unmatched junction bases: 33. This CDR3 has 25 residues. The V gene's germline CDR1 is TSWWSYY and CDR2 QGS. In DNA, the CDR3 is TGTGCTCTTGGGGAAGTTTGGTGGTCGTTTACTGGGGATCCACTACTCTTTAGGTACACCGATAAACTCATCTTT. It is translated as CALGEVWWSFTGDPLLFRYTDKLIF.

This clone occurred a few times. This rearrangement joins TRDV1 to TRDJ1; 9 bases agree with TRDD3. This CDR3 region has 18 residues. Germline CDR1 reads TSWWSYY; CDR2 reads QGS. With 1 base clipped from V and 3 bases from J, the junction kept 12 bases outside the gene matches. The chain's CDR3 is CALGEPPAMGDKSDKLIF. DNA of the CDR3: TGTGCTCTTGGGGAACCTCCTGCGATGGGGGATAAGTCCGATAAACTCATCTTT.

About this clone: One junction end does not reproduce the germline sequence, and a read error may be involved. The chain combines TRDV2 with TRDJ1; 11 nucleotides agree with TRDD3. In germline, CDR1 is GEAIGNYY, CDR2 EKD. The CDR3 spans 17 residues. The CDR3 DNA reads TGTGCCTTGGTGGGGGATACGAATAGGGCCTACACCGATAAACACATCTTT. Translated: CALVGDTNRAYTDKHIF.

This chain connects TRDV1 to TRDJ1, with no clear D. Germline-derived CDR1 and CDR2 are TSWWSYY and QGS. The CDR3 contains 16 residues. V was cut by 5 bases and J by 0 bases, with 16 bases left in between. The CDR3 loop reads CALGPRVLKYTDKLIF. The CDR3 region has the DNA TGTGCTCTTGGGCCCCGGGTTCTGAAGTACACCGATAAACTCATCTTT.

The rearrangement joins TRDV1 to TRDJ1, with 11 bases fitting TRDD3. The V and J ends lost 3 bases and 1 base, in that order; junction bases with no gene match: 16. This CDR3 spans 20 amino acids. Germline CDR1 reads TSWWSYY; CDR2 reads QGS. The chain's CDR3 is CALGERTEPYWGIVTDKLIF. The CDR3 coding sequence is TGTGCTCTTGGGGAGAGGACCGAGCCCTACTGGGGGATAGTCACCGATAAACTCATCTTT.